This TCR beta chain is drawn from a study of identical twins. Points from the study as a whole: Insertion counts were lower in abundant cord blood beta clonotypes, a trend that memory repertoires did not show. Beta out-of-frame sequences showed weaker excess sharing between twins. The study drew conclusions from cross-sectional statistical analysis, not from following the same donors.

A universal primer site came from template switching; cDNA carried unique molecular identifiers. TCRdb analysed the 5' RACE reads with MiXCR anew, one entry per CDR3 protein. This table holds under 300,000 distinct CDR3 sequences, about an eighth found once. Concerning this clonotype itself: The antigen is not known. With a much larger clone just one base away, this may be a read error.

Germline assignment: CDR1 SGHRS and CDR2 YFSETQ. The CDR3 is made up of 15 amino acids. V lost 6 bases, J lost 1 base, and 7 bases stayed unmatched. This TCR was recovered from a woman aged 18-29 years in good health. Material: memory (CD45RO+) T cells sorted from blood. This chain connects TRBV5-1 to TRBJ2-7; TRBD2 matches at 10 bases. The DNA of the CDR3 is TGCGCCAGCAACGATGGACTAGCGGTTTCCTACGAGCAGTACTTC. This encodes CASNDGLAVSYEQYF.